The source of this T cell receptor (beta chain) is a study of OX40 agonist ivuxolimab in advanced cancers. Turning to this clone: Its target is not known.

CDR3 size: 18 residues. Trimming at V came to 5 bases and at J to 0 bases, leaving 7 bases not matched to a gene. Germline V gene sequence: CDR1 KGHSH, CDR2 LQKENI. Notes on the study in general: The antigens recognized by the expanded peripheral T cells, that is their antigen specificity, were not determined.

Assay used: immunoSEQ multiplex PCR; TCRdb lists only in-frame clones, some missing. The sample yields tens of thousands of clones, roughly 80% seen once. This chain joins TRBV18 and TRBJ2-2, with TRBD2 identical over 12 bases. The clonotype comes from an adult with an advanced solid tumor such as melanoma, head and neck, liver or kidney cancer. Here the sequenced sample was CD4+ or CD8+ T cells sorted from blood, taken in a trial of the OX40 agonist ivuxolimab. CDR3 sequence: CASSYRLAGATNTGELFF. Here the CDR3 DNA reads TGTGCCAGCTCATACCGACTAGCGGGGGCCACGAACACCGGGGAGCTGTTTTTT. Complete variable domain (other parts from reference TRBV18 and TRBJ2-2): NAGVMQNPRHLVRRRGQEARLRCSPMKGHSHVYWYRQLPEEGLKFMVYLQKENIIDESGMPKERFSAEFPKEGPSILRIQQVVRGDSAAYFCASSYRLAGATNTGELFFGEGSRLTVL.